Described below is a single T cell receptor beta chain sequence and its context. Its binding antigen is unknown. Nothing much larger sits one base from this clone, and base qualities are not available. All donors were healthy Caucasians. The twin cohort consisted of three pairs of female monozygotic twins, all aged roughly 18 to 29 years. Positive isolation kits from Invitrogen were used to isolate the CD4+ and CD8+ T cell populations. Library preparation used 5' RACE. Sequencing used an Illumina HiSeq 2000. Template switching added a universal primer binding site, and the final cDNA carried a unique molecular identifier that allowed TCR cDNA molecules to be counted accurately. Specific primers in the conserved constant-segment region were used to synthesize first-strand cDNA for TCR alpha and beta chains. To control for contamination, every cDNA library was double barcoded, receiving both a SMART-Mk sample barcode and Illumina barcodes. TruSeq adapter sequences, together with Illumina sample barcodes, were added in two successive PCR steps. The TCR alpha and beta cDNA libraries were sequenced on the Illumina HiSeq platform using custom primers. Processing in the source paper ran as follows. Raw reads were processed with MiGEC to extract unique molecular identifiers, and MiXCR was used to determine CDR3 positions. For each individual, recombination models were inferred using an EM algorithm with the repgenHMM and IGoR tools. Shared clonotype analysis was performed with the tcR package in R, normalizing sharing by the product of cloneset sizes. To study raw recombination free of thymic and clonal selection effects, out-of-frame nonproductive sequences were analyzed. In TCRdb, the public reads were trimmed at Q25 with fastp and aligned with MiXCR, with productive beta chains retained. Rows with one shared CDR3 protein collapse into an entry with the most common genes and DNA. These V and J calls rely on TCRdb rather than the paper's analysis. This sample is represented by about 190,000 distinct CDR3 sequences; 15% to 20% of them were singletons. 35% to 45% of the sample is in the top ten clones.

The sample originates from a study of identical twins (dated by TCRdb to between 2015 and 2016). With regard to the full study: To test whether fetal clonotypes persist, this study deep-sequenced TCR alpha and beta repertoires from monozygotic twins, from unrelated adults of various ages, and from cord blood. To rule out contamination, the twin experiments were replicated at different times with different library preparation protocols. Broader findings and caveats from the paper: Excess twin sharing in beta out-of-frame sequences was weaker because fewer shared sequences lowered the signal-to-noise ratio. Fewer insertions were carried by abundant cord blood beta clonotypes; a weaker similar trend was observed in young adult naive repertoires, while no such trend was observed in memory repertoires. Conclusions relied on cross-sectional statistical analysis, since the same donors could not be followed over many years. Zero-insertion analyses could be partly confounded by invariant T cells such as MAIT and iNKT, although diverse VJ usage argued against such confounding for most clonotypes. Recombination models systematically underestimated out-of-frame TCR alpha sharing in monozygotic twins but agreed with sharing between unrelated individuals. Compared with coincidental sharing between unrelated individuals, out-of-frame TCR alpha sequences shared between twins had an excess of sequences with low generation probability.

CDR1 SGHDT and CDR2 YYEEEE were looked up in the germline V gene. From its cysteine to its phenylalanine, the CDR3 spans 15 amino acids. Solely the CDR3 DNA is kept, with 45 bases framed from the first base. V is cut by 2 bases and J by 5 bases, and the space between the germline ends is 13 bases. Another study also made use of these data, one on T cells expressing NK-cell markers. From the second report: Three sorted T-cell subsets (CD3+CD56+NKG2C+, CD3+CD56+NKG2C- and CD3+CD56-NKG2C+) from several donors had their TCR beta-chain repertoires profiled. Among the eight sequenced donors, only one was HCMV-seronegative, while the other seven were HCMV-seropositive. In several experiments an anti-gammadeltaTCR antibody was added to restrict sorting to alphabetaTCR-expressing T cells. In over five donors, the dominant CD3+CD56+NKG2C+ clonotypes were found to rank among the top 10 CD8+ clonotypes and to make up about 1.0-7.0% of CD8+ T cells. Those dominant clonotypes were again the most abundant among CD3+CD56-NKG2C+ cells in a few donors, at about 28.3-65%. Whether the expanded NKG2C-expressing T cell clones were specific for HCMV antigens was left unclear. The study sequenced eight donors, all healthy volunteers chosen at random: three men and five women. A commercial ELISA kit detecting HCMV-specific IgG in serum was used to determine HCMV serostatus. Reads were demultiplexed and grouped by UMI with MIGEC, and clonotypes were assembled and quantified with MiTCR. To exclude erroneous sequences, only TCR cDNA sequences supported by at least two reads were retained. The tcR package was used for downstream repertoire analysis, and clonotypes were matched across fractions by CDR3 nucleotide sequence plus V segment. VDJmatch was used to annotate antigen specificity against VDJdb, with one amino acid substitution in CDR3 allowed.

Sequences were obtained from CD8+ T cells sorted from blood. The receptor was derived from a woman between 18 and 29 years old in good health. The chain couples TRBV5-6 to TRBJ1-4; 5 matching bases give a weak D call of TRBD1. The sequence in DNA is TGTGCCAGCAGCTTCCAGACAGTGTTAAATGAAAAACTGTTTTTT. This encodes CASSFQTVLNEKLFF.